This TCR beta chain was retrieved from a study of blood T cells in healthy people across ages. Germline CDR1 and CDR2: MNHEY and SVGAGI. This CDR3 region has 14 residues. Primed by a sample-barcoded 5' primer and a J-beta primer mix, a second PCR proceeded for roughly 7 to 11 cycles. TCRdb re-analysed the 5' RACE reads in MiXCR, keeping a single row per CDR3 protein. The table includes about a million distinct CDR3 sequences, 35% to 45% detected once. This chain uses TRBV6-5 with TRBJ2-5; no firm D call. The end of the DNA is better explained by TRBJ2-7, so the J call may be wrong. The sequence came from a man younger than 30 in good health. Specimen: blood. In DNA form, the CDR3 reads TGTGCCAGCAGTTACTCGGCCGATAACTACGAGCAGTACTTC. It yields the protein CASSYSADNYEQYF.